The 8 T cell receptor beta chains given below trace back to one sample, sequenced in a study of blood T cell repertoires in COVID-19. Libraries were prepared by immunoSEQ multiplex PCR; TCRdb keeps only in-frame clonotypes and omits some of them. The data contain about 250,000 clones, over 80% of them singletons. What was sequenced was PBMCs or T cells enriched from blood (not recorded which). The receptors originated from a woman aged 30 to 39 with acute COVID-19.

The J gene is TRBJ2-3, the V gene TRBV30; D remains unclear. The CDR3 covers 12 residues. Trimming took 3 bases from V and 0 from J, leaving 4 bases between them. CDR1 is GTSNPN and CDR2 is SVGIG in the germline V gene (reference sequence). The CDR3 region is CAWRGSTDTQYF. DNA of the CDR3: TGTGCCTGGAGGGGCAGCACAGATACGCAGTATTTT.

The genes are TRBV12-3 or TRBV12-4 and TRBJ2-1, with a tentative D call TRBD1 (5 bases). Trimming stripped 10 bases from V and 8 bases from J, with 9 bases between. The length of the CDR3 is 10 residues. The CDR3, as DNA: TGTGCCACAGGGCGAGATGAGCAGTTCTTC. It codes for CATGRDEQFF.

The V and J genes are TRBV6-5 and TRBJ2-7, with TRBD1 identical over 8 bases. CDR1 and CDR2 (germline): MNHEY, SVGAGI. J gave up 2 bases and V 11 bases, and 11 bases lay outside the gene matches. This CDR3 is 14 amino acids long. The CDR3 is CASRDRGDTYEQYF. The DNA of the CDR3 is TGTGCCTCCCGTGACAGGGGCGATACCTACGAGCAGTACTTC.

This clone was observed once. The chain is built from TRBV18 and TRBJ2-5, with 7 bases identical to TRBD2. Germline CDR1 reads KGHSH; CDR2 reads LQKENI. The trim removed 6 bases at V and 5 bases at J, leaving 9 bases unmatched. The CDR3 extends over 14 amino acids. The CDR3 loop is CASSPWTRDETQYF. CDR3 nucleotides: TGTGCCAGCTCTCCTTGGACTAGAGACGAGACCCAGTACTTC.

J is TRBJ2-5 and V is TRBV3-1 (or the pseudogene TRBV3-2), with TRBD2 identical over 11 bases. CDR1 and CDR2 from the germline V gene are LGHDT and YNNKEL (reference sequence). The length of the CDR3 is 18 residues. Losses at the gene ends were 0 bases for V and 3 bases for J; bases not matched to a gene: 9. CDR3 sequence reads: CASSQDVGVLAGEETQYF. The CDR3, as DNA: TGTGCCAGCAGCCAAGATGTGGGGGTACTAGCGGGGGAAGAGACCCAGTACTTC.

V is TRBV7-9 and J is TRBJ1-3, with D unclear. Trimming took 7 bases from V and 3 from J, leaving 7 bases between them. Germline lookup yields CDR1 SEHNR and CDR2 FQNEAQ (reference sequence). CDR3 length: 12 amino acids. The CDR3 is CASTVSGNTIYF. In DNA form, the CDR3 reads TGTGCCAGCACGGTTAGTGGAAACACCATATATTTT. Filled out from reference TRBV7-9 and TRBJ1-3, the complete variable domain reads DTGVSQNPRHKITKRGQNVTFRCDPISEHNRLYWYRQTLGQGPEFLTYFQNEAQLEKSRLLSDRFSAERPKGSFSTLEIQRTEQGDSAMYLCASTVSGNTIYFGEGSWLTVV.

Only a few counts were recorded for this clone. V and J are TRBV11-2 and TRBJ2-3; no clear D gene. Trimming removed 5 bases at V and 0 bases at J, with 9 bases between. The CDR3 totals 14 residues. CDR1 is SGHAT and CDR2 is FQNNGV in the germline V gene. CDR3 coding DNA: TGTGCCAGCAGCACCACGACAAGCACAGATACGCAGTATTTT. This encodes CASSTTTSTDTQYF. The full variable domain, with the rest looked up from reference TRBV11-2 and TRBJ2-3, is EAGVAQSPRYKIIEKRQSVAFWCNPISGHATLYWYQQILGQGPKLLIQFQNNGVVDDSQLPKDRFSAERLKGVDSTLKIQPAKLEDSAVYLCASSTTTSTDTQYFGPGTRLTVL.

This chain links TRBV5-1 with TRBJ2-7, with 12 bases lining up with TRBD2. In germline, CDR1 is SGHRS, CDR2 YFSETQ. The CDR3 runs to 14 residues. After removal of 0 bases from V and 6 bases from J, the junction contained 1 base not matched to a gene. The CDR3 loop reads CASSLGTSGVEQYF. The CDR3 DNA reads as TGCGCCAGCAGCTTGGGGACTAGCGGGGTCGAGCAGTACTTC.